These 29 T cell receptor beta chains share one sample of origin, sequenced in a study of neurological immune-mediated disorders. From the 5' RACE reads, TCRdb called clonotypes with MiXCR, one entry per CDR3 protein. This sample has approximately 40,000 distinct CDR3 sequences, with around 10% found just once. Sequencing used PBMCs. The receptors were sampled from a woman aged 30 to 39 with HTLV-1-associated myelopathy (HAM/TSP).

In its sample, this clonotype was seen many times. The rearrangement uses TRBV4-2 and TRBJ2-1, with TRBD2 matching 8 bases. The CDR3 extends over 15 amino acids. The ends lost 0 bases at V and 9 bases at J; junction bases unmatched: 7. From germline, CDR1 is LGHNA and CDR2 YNFKEQ. CDR3 protein: CASSQDSAGAREQFF. The DNA of the CDR3 is TGTGCCAGCAGCCAAGACTCAGCGGGGGCCCGTGAGCAGTTCTTC.

This clonotype was found a few times. The chain links TRBV10-3 to TRBJ1-1; 10 bases line up with TRBD1. V lost 11 bases to trimming and J lost 13 bases; unmatched junction nucleotides: 22. CDR1 is ENHRY and CDR2 is SYGVKD in the germline V gene. This CDR3 is built from 15 residues. This chain's CDR3 is CAAKISGTGETPHFF. The CDR3 DNA reads TGTGCCGCCAAAATCTCCGGGACAGGGGAAACCCCTCATTTCTTT.

This clonotype was recorded many times. This rearrangement joins TRBV9 to TRBJ2-1, with D maybe TRBD2 (5 bases). CDR1 is SGDLS, CDR2 YYNGEE, per germline. V was cut by 4 bases and J by 5 bases, with 10 bases left in between. This CDR3 contains 13 residues. In DNA, the CDR3 is TGTGCCAGCAGCCAAGCGGTCCACAATGAGCAGTTCTTC. Translation gives CASSQAVHNEQFF.

This clonotype was detected ten times or more. The rearrangement uses TRBV7-9 and TRBJ2-3; unclear D gene. V lost 5 bases and J lost 0, with 9 bases in between. The CDR3 covers 14 residues. CDR1 is SEHNR, CDR2 FQNEAQ, per germline (reference sequence). The CDR3 coding sequence is TGTGCCAGCAGCCCCCCCCGGAGCACAGATACGCAGTATTTT. This encodes CASSPPRSTDTQYF.

This chain joins TRBV20-1 and TRBJ2-7; a possible D gene is TRBD2 (6 bases). V lost 4 bases and J lost 0, with 16 bases in between. CDR3 length equals 15 residues. Germline CDR1 reads DFQATT; CDR2 reads SNEGSKA (reference sequence). CDR3 sequence (DNA): TGCAGTGCTAATGGCCCCGGGGGACCCTCCTACGAGCAGTACTTC. It translates to CSANGPGGPSYEQYF.

This clonotype appeared many times. The CDR3 sequence is CSARDSGASTDTQYF. The DNA for the CDR3 is TGCAGTGCTAGAGATAGCGGGGCCAGCACAGATACGCAGTATTTT. V is TRBV20-1 and J is TRBJ2-3; 8 bases line up with TRBD2. This CDR3 has 15 residues. Germline loops: CDR1 DFQATT, CDR2 SNEGSKA (reference sequence). After removal of 0 bases from V and 0 bases from J, the junction contained 2 bases not matched to a gene.

This clonotype showed up many times. This chain's CDR3 is CASSRGADYGYTF. The DNA of the CDR3 is TGTGCCAGCAGTCGCGGAGCCGATTATGGCTACACCTTC. The chain is built from TRBV6-5 and TRBJ1-2; D remains ambiguous. This CDR3 comprises 13 residues. Per the germline V gene, CDR1 is MNHEY and CDR2 is SVGAGI. Trimming removed 5 bases at V and 5 bases at J, with 12 bases between.

This clonotype occurred many times. The V and J genes are TRBV20-1 and TRBJ1-1; D ambiguous. Germline V gene sequence: CDR1 DFQATT, CDR2 SNEGSKA (reference sequence). The V gene lost 6 bases and the J gene lost 2 bases, with 10 bases spanning the gap. This CDR3 comprises 12 residues. CDR3: CSAKAGNTEAFF. The CDR3 DNA is TGCAGTGCCAAGGCTGGAAACACTGAAGCTTTCTTT.

Ten or more counts support this clonotype. The chain joins TRBV5-6 to TRBJ1-1, with a weak D call TRBD1 (5 bases). CDR1 SGHDT and CDR2 YYEEEE come from the germline V gene. Trimming took off 2 bases at V and 0 bases at J, with 14 bases between the two ends. CDR3 size: 16 residues. The CDR3 nucleotides are TGTGCCAGCAGCTTATTTTTCGGGGGGGTGAACACTGAAGCTTTCTTT. Its translation: CASSLFFGGVNTEAFF.

This clonotype was seen at least ten times. The V and J genes are TRBV5-1 and TRBJ2-1; D gene uncertain. Trimming cost V 5 bases and J 5 bases, with 8 bases left between them. The germline gives CDR1 SGHRS, CDR2 YFSETQ. CDR3 size: 12 residues. The DNA for the CDR3 is TGCGCCAGCAGTGGGCAGGACAATGAGCAGTTCTTC. It yields the protein CASSGQDNEQFF.

This clonotype was recorded at least ten times. V gene TRBV9 combines with J gene TRBJ1-2; 7 nucleotides align to TRBD1. Germline CDR1 SGDLS, CDR2 YYNGEE. The CDR3 length is 15 residues. After removal of 2 bases from V and 3 bases from J, the junction contained 7 bases not matched to a gene. The chain's CDR3 is CASSVGGGADYGYTF. Written as DNA, the CDR3 is TGTGCCAGCAGCGTTGGAGGGGGCGCGGACTATGGCTACACCTTC.

This clonotype was observed many times. This CDR3 reads CASSLGQPTEAFF. For the CDR3, the DNA is TGCGCCAGCAGCTTGGGACAGCCCACTGAAGCTTTCTTT. The chain couples TRBV5-1 to TRBJ1-1, with D tentatively TRBD1 (5 bases). Trimming took 0 bases from V and 4 from J, leaving 7 bases between them. CDR3 length: 13 amino acids. From germline, CDR1 is SGHRS and CDR2 YFSETQ.

This clonotype was observed many times. V is TRBV20-1 and J is TRBJ1-6, with TRBD1 as a possible D gene (6 bases). The CDR3 has 15 residues. Germline CDR1 reads DFQATT; CDR2 reads SNEGSKA (reference sequence). Trimming shortened V by 2 bases and J by 0 bases, and 8 bases separated the two germline ends. CDR3 DNA: TGCAGTGCTAGACAGGGGAGCTCCTATAATTCACCCCTCCACTTT. Amino acid sequence: CSARQGSSYNSPLHF.

In its sample, this clonotype was seen a few times. This sequence joins TRBV20-1 and TRBJ2-1; D is unresolved. Trimming shortened V by 5 bases and J by 9 bases, and 14 bases separated the two germline ends. Germline lookup yields CDR1 DFQATT and CDR2 SNEGSKA (reference sequence). This CDR3 has 12 amino acids. CDR3 loop: CSASQVPTEQFF. CDR3 bases: TGCAGTGCTTCCCAAGTTCCAACTGAGCAGTTCTTC.

Notes on this clonotype: Possible read error: a much larger clone is one base away. The chain joins TRBV6-5 to TRBJ1-1, with D hard to call. Germline V gives CDR1 MNHEY, CDR2 SVGAGI. This CDR3 spans 14 amino acids. Trimming cost V 2 bases and J 1 base, with 8 bases left between them. CDR3 bases: TGTGCCAGCAGTTACAAATGTGGGAACACTGAAGCTTTCTTT. Translation: CASSYKCGNTEAFF.

CDR3 amino acids: CASSHSGGSGYTF. The CDR3, as DNA: TGTGCCAGCAGCCACTCGGGGGGGTCTGGCTACACCTTC. This chain links TRBV11-3 with TRBJ1-2; TRBD1 is a possible D gene (5 bases). Trimming cost V 5 bases and J 7 bases, with 14 bases left between them. The CDR3 length is 13 residues. CDR1 SGHNT and CDR2 YENEEA come from the germline V gene.

By share of the sample, this clonotype is medium-sized. This chain uses TRBV7-2 with TRBJ2-3; 12 nucleotides line up with TRBD2. This CDR3 has 15 residues. Germline CDR1 is SGHTA and CDR2 is FQGNSA. V was clipped by 5 bases and J by 4 bases; unmatched bases: 4. The CDR3 region is CASSPSGGGADTQYF. In DNA, the CDR3 is TGTGCCAGCAGCCCTAGCGGGGGGGGCGCAGATACGCAGTATTTT.

This clonotype came up many times. The V gene is TRBV5-6, the J gene TRBJ1-6; D perhaps matches TRBD1 (5 bases). The CDR3 is 16 residues long. V lost 1 base and J 0 bases, leaving 8 bases between the germline ends. Germline V gives CDR1 SGHDT, CDR2 YYEEEE. CDR3 sequence reads: CASSLKGSSYNSPLHF. For the CDR3, the DNA is TGTGCCAGCAGCTTGAAGGGGAGCTCCTATAATTCACCCCTCCACTTT.

This clonotype showed up many times. The gene calls are TRBV20-1 and TRBJ2-7; D may match TRBD1 or TRBD2 (5 bases each). This CDR3 region has 15 residues. The V gene lost 3 bases and the J gene lost 2 bases, with 17 bases spanning the gap. Germline assignment: CDR1 DFQATT and CDR2 SNEGSKA (reference sequence). As DNA, the CDR3 is TGCAGTGCTAGGGGGACGACGGAGGATGCCTACGAGCAGTACTTC. This translates into CSARGTTEDAYEQYF.

This clonotype came up many times. The V and J genes are TRBV7-9 and TRBJ2-1; weak D call: TRBD1 (6 bases). V lost 9 bases, J lost 2 bases, and 20 bases lay in between. Germline V gene sequence: CDR1 SEHNR, CDR2 FQNEAQ (reference sequence). CDR3 length: 16 amino acids. The CDR3 protein is CARSEITGKTYNEQFF. The CDR3 DNA reads TGTGCCAGAAGCGAAATAACAGGGAAAACCTACAATGAGCAGTTCTTC.

At least ten counts were recorded for this clonotype. The chain combines TRBV6-5 with TRBJ2-2; unclear D gene. The V gene's germline CDR1 is MNHEY and CDR2 SVGAGI. This CDR3 has 14 residues. The V gene lost 5 bases and the J gene lost 4 bases, with 11 bases spanning the gap. DNA of the CDR3: TGTGCCAGCAGTCGCTACTGGGCCACCGGGGAGCTGTTTTTT. Protein: CASSRYWATGELFF.

In this sample, this clonotype turned up many times. The chain employs TRBV30 and TRBJ2-5; no firm D call. Germline V gene sequence: CDR1 GTSNPN, CDR2 SVGIG (reference sequence). V was clipped by 7 bases and J by 4 bases, with 13 bases between them. The CDR3 has 12 residues. The CDR3 reads CALQTNAETQYF. The CDR3 DNA reads as TGTGCCTTACAGACGAACGCAGAGACCCAGTACTTC.

This clonotype was detected many times. V gene TRBV5-1 combines with J gene TRBJ2-1; TRBD2 agrees at 10 bases. Germline assignment: CDR1 SGHRS and CDR2 YFSETQ. After removal of 0 bases from V and 2 bases from J, the junction contained 2 bases not matched to a gene. The CDR3 is 16 residues long. CDR3 nucleotides: TGCGCCAGCAGCTTGGTAGCGGGGGGCGCCTACAATGAGCAGTTCTTC. Protein: CASSLVAGGAYNEQFF.

This clonotype was picked up many times. The chain couples TRBV20-1 to TRBJ2-3; 8 bases match TRBD1. The CDR3 has 14 amino acids. Germline V lookup: CDR1 DFQATT, CDR2 SNEGSKA (reference sequence). V was pared by 6 bases and J by 1 base, with 6 bases of the junction left unmatched. The CDR3 spells CSAAKGQGTDTQYF. Here the CDR3 DNA reads TGCAGTGCAGCCAAGGGACAGGGCACAGATACGCAGTATTTT.

The table lists this clonotype with a few counts. This sequence joins TRBV10-3 and TRBJ2-1; 7 bases are shared with TRBD1. The trim removed 6 bases at V and 2 bases at J, leaving 4 bases unmatched. Per the germline V gene, CDR1 is ENHRY and CDR2 is SYGVKD. This CDR3 is built from 14 residues. The CDR3 protein is CAISTGVTYNEQFF. As DNA, the CDR3 is TGTGCCATCAGCACAGGGGTAACCTACAATGAGCAGTTCTTC.

This clonotype was detected ten times or more. Here the CDR3 reads CASSREGAEQFF. The CDR3 nucleotides read TGCGCCAGCAGCCGAGAGGGGGCCGAGCAGTTCTTC. The chain employs TRBV5-1 and TRBJ2-1, with 7 positions matching TRBD1. The CDR3 length is 12 residues. V gave up 4 bases and J gave up 10 bases; unmatched junction bases: 5. Germline loops: CDR1 SGHRS, CDR2 YFSETQ.

This clonotype has a count of ten or more. The rearrangement uses TRBV7-9 and TRBJ1-1; D is unresolved. The CDR3 totals 15 residues. V lost 2 bases and J lost 4, with 14 bases in between. Germline lookup yields CDR1 SEHNR and CDR2 FQNEAQ (reference sequence). The CDR3 reads CASSLLTDLGTEAFF. In DNA, the CDR3 is TGTGCCAGCAGCTTACTTACAGATTTGGGCACTGAAGCTTTCTTT.

Sample share makes this clonotype medium-sized. The V and J genes are TRBV20-1 and TRBJ1-2, with 8 nucleotides matching TRBD1. Germline-derived CDR1 and CDR2 are DFQATT and SNEGSKA (reference sequence). The V and J ends lost 3 bases and 7 bases, in that order; junction bases with no gene match: 7. The CDR3 totals 13 residues. The CDR3 region has the DNA TGCAGTGCTAGGGGACAGGCCCAGGGTGGCTACACCTTC. Translating gives CSARGQAQGGYTF.

This clonotype was detected a few times. The CDR3 region has the DNA TGTGCCAGCAGTGATCAGGGAAGGGACACTGAAGCTTTCTTT. It codes for CASSDQGRDTEAFF. J is TRBJ1-1 and V is TRBV25-1; perhaps TRBD1 as D (5 bases). The germline V gene encodes CDR1 MGHDK and CDR2 SYGVNS. V lost 3 bases and J 3 bases, leaving 11 bases between the germline ends. The CDR3 extends over 14 amino acids.